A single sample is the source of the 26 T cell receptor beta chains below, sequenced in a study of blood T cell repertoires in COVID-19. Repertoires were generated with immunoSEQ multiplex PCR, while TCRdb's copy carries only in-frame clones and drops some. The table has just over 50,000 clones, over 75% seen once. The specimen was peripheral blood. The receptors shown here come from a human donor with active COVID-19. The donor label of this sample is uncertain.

CDR3 sequence (DNA): TGTGCCAGCAGCTGGACAGGGAGGAAATATTTTAACACCGGGGAGCTGTTTTTT. This translates into CASSWTGRKYFNTGELFF. The chain couples TRBV7-8 to TRBJ2-2; 8 nucleotides agree with TRBD1. Trimming removed 4 bases from V and 2 bases from J; junction bases left unmatched: 12. The CDR3 totals 18 residues. Germline assignment: CDR1 SGHVS and CDR2 FQNEAQ.

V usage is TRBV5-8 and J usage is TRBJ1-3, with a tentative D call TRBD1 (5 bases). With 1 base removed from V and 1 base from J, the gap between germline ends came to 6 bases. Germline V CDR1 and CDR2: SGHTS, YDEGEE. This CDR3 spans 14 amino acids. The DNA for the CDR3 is TGTGCCAGCAGCTTGTACAGGTCTGGAAACACCATATATTTT. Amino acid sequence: CASSLYRSGNTIYF.

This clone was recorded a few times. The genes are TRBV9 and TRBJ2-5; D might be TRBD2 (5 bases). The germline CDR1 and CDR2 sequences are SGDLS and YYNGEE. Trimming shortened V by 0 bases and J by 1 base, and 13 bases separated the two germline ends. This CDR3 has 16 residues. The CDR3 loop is CASSVGSGSLQETQYF. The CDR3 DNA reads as TGTGCCAGCAGCGTAGGGAGCGGATCGCTCCAAGAGACCCAGTACTTC.

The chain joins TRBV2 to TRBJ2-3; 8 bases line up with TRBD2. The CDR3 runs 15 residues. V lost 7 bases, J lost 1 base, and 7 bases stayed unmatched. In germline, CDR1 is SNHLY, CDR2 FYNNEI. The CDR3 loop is CASKSGGLGTDTQYF. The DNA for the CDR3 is TGTGCCAGCAAAAGCGGGGGTTTGGGCACAGATACGCAGTATTTT.

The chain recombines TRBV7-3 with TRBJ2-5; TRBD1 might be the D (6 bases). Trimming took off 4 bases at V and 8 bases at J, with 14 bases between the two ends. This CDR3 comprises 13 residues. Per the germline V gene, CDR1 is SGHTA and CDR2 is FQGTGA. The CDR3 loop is CASSSMDSTTQYF. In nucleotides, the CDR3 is TGTGCCAGCAGCTCTATGGACAGCACAACCCAGTACTTC. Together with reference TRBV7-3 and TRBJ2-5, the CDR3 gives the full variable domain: GAGVSQTPSNKVTEKGKYVELRCDPISGHTALYWYRQSLGQGPEFLIYFQGTGAADDSGLPNDRFFAVRPEGSVSTLKIQRTERGDSAVYLCASSSMDSTTQYFGPGTRLLVL.

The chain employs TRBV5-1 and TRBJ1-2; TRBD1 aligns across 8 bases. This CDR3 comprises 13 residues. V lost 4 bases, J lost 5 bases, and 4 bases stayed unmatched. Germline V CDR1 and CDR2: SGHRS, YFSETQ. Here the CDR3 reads CASSPRTGYGYTF. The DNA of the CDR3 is TGCGCCAGCAGCCCAAGGACAGGGTATGGCTACACCTTC.

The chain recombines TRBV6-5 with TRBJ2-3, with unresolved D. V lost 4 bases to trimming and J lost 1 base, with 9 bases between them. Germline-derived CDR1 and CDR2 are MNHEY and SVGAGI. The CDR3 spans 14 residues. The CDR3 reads CASSLDPGTDTQYF. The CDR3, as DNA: TGTGCCAGCAGTTTAGATCCCGGCACAGATACGCAGTATTTT.

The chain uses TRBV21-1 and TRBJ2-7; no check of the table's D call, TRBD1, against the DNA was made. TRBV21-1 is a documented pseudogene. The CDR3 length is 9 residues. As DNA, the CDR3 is TGTGCCAGCGGTAAAGGACAGGTTTTC. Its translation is CASGKGQVF.

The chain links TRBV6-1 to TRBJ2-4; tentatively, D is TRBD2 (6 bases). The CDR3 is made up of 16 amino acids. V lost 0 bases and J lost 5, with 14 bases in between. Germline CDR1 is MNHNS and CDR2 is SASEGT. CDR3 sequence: CASSEALGGNQNIQYF. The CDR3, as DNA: TGTGCCAGCAGTGAAGCTCTGGGGGGTAACCAAAACATTCAGTACTTC.

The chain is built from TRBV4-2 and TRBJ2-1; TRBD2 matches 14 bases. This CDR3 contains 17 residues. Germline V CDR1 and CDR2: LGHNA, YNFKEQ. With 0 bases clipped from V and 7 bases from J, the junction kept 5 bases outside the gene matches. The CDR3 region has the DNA TGTGCCAGCAGCCAAGATGGGACTAGCGGGGGAAAGAATGAGCAGTTCTTC. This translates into CASSQDGTSGGKNEQFF.

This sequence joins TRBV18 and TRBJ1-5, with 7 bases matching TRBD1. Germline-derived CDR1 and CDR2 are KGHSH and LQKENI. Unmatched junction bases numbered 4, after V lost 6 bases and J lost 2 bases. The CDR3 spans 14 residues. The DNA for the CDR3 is TGTGCCAGCTCCCAGGGGACAGGCAATCAGCCCCAGCATTTT. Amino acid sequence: CASSQGTGNQPQHF.

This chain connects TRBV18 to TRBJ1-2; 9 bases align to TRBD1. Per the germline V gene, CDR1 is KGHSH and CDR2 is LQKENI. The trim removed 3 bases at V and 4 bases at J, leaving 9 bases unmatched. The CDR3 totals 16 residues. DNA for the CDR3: TGTGCCAGCTCACCTACCGGGACAGGGTCCTTCTATGGCTACACCTTC. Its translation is CASSPTGTGSFYGYTF.

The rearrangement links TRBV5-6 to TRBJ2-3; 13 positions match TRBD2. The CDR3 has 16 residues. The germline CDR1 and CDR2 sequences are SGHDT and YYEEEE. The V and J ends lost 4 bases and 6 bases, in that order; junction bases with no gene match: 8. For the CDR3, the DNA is TGTGCCAGCAGCCCCCCAACTAGCGGGGGGGCGGATACGCAGTATTTT. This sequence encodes CASSPPTSGGADTQYF. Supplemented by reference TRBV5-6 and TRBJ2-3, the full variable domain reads DAGVTQSPTHLIKTRGQQVTLRCSPKSGHDTVSWYQQALGQGPQFIFQYYEEEERQRGNFPDRFSGHQFPNYSSELNVNALLLGDSALYLCASSPPTSGGADTQYFGPGTRLTVL.

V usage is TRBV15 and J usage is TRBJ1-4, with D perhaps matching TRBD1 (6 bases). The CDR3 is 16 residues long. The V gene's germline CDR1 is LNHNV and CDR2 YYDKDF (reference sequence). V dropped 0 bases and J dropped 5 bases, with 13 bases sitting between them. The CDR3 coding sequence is TGTGCCACCAGCAGAGATAGAGGCAGGGGAAATGAAAAACTGTTTTTT. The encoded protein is CATSRDRGRGNEKLFF.

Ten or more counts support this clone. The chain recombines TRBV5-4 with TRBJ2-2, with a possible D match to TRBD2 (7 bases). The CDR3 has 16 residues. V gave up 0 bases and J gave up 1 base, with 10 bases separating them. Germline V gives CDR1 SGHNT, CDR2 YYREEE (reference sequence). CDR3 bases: TGTGCCAGCAGCTTGGAGGGGGGGCGGAACACCGGGGAGCTGTTTTTT. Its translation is CASSLEGGRNTGELFF. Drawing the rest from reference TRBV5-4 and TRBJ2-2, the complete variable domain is ETGVTQSPTHLIKTRGQQVTLRCSSQSGHNTVSWYQQALGQGPQFIFQYYREEENGRGNFPPRFSGLQFPNYSSELNVNALELDDSALYLCASSLEGGRNTGELFFGEGSRLTVL.

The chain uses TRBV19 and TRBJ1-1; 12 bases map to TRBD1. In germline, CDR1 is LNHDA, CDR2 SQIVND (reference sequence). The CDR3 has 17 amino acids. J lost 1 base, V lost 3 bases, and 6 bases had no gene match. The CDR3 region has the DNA TGTGCCAGTAGTATGGGGACAGGGGGCTTTAGGAACACTGAAGCTTTCTTT. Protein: CASSMGTGGFRNTEAFF.

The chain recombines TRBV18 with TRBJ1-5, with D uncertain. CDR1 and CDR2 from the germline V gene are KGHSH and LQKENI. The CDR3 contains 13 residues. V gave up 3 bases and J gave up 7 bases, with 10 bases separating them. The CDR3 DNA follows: TGTGCCAGCTCACCCCGGACGGGGCAGCCCCAGCATTTT. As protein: CASSPRTGQPQHF.

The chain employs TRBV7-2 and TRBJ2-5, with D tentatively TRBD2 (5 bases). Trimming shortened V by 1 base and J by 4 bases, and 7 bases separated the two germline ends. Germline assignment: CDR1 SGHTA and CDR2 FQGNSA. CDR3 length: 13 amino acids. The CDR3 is CASSLGEGETQYF. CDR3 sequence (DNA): TGTGCCAGCAGCTTAGGCGAGGGAGAGACCCAGTACTTC.

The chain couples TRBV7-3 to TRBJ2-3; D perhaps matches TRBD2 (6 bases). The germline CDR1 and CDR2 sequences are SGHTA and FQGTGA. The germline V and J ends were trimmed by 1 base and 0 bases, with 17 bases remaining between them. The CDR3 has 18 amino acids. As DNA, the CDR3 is TGTGCCAGCAGCTTAAGTGGGGGACTCTTATCTAGCACAGATACGCAGTATTTT. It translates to CASSLSGGLLSSTDTQYF.

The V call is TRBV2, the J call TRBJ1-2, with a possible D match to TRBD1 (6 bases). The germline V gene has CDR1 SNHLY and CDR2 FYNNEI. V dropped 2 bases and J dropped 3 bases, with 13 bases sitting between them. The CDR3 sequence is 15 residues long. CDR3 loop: CASSETIGQHYGYTF. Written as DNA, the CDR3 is TGTGCCAGCAGTGAAACAATCGGACAGCACTATGGCTACACCTTC. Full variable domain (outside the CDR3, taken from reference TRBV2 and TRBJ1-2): EPEVTQTPSHQVTQMGQEVILRCVPISNHLYFYWYRQILGQKVEFLVSFYNNEISEKSEIFDDQFSVERPDGSNFTLKIRSTKLEDSAMYFCASSETIGQHYGYTFGSGTRLTVV.

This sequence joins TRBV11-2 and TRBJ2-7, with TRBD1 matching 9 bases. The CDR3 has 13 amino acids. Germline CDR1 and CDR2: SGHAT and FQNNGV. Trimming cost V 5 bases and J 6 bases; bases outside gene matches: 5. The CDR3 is CASSPGTGFEQYF. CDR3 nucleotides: TGTGCCAGCAGCCCCGGGACAGGGTTCGAGCAGTACTTC.

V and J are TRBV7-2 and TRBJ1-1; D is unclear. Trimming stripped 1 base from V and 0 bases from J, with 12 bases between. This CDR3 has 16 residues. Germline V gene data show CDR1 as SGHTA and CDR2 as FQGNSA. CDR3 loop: CASSLGRGGMNTEAFF. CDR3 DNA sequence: TGTGCCAGCAGCTTAGGACGGGGTGGGATGAACACTGAAGCTTTCTTT.

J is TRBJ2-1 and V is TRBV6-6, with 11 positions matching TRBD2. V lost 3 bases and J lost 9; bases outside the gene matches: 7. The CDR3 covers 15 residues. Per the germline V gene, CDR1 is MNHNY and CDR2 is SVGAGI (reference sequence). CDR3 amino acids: CASSYSGGAISEQFF. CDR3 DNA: TGTGCCAGCAGTTATAGCGGGGGGGCCATAAGTGAGCAGTTCTTC.

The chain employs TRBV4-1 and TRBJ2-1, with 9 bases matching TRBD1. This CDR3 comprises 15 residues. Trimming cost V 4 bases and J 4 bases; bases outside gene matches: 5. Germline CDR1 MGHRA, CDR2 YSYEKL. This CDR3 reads CASSLWDRDYNEQFF. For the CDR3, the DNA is TGCGCCAGCAGCCTATGGGACAGGGATTACAATGAGCAGTTCTTC.

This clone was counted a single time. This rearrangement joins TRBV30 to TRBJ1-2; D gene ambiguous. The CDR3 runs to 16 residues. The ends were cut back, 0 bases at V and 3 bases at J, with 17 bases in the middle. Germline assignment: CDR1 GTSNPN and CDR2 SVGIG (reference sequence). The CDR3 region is CAWSVQKRGAYYGYTF. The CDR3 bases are TGTGCCTGGAGTGTACAGAAACGGGGTGCCTACTATGGCTACACCTTC.

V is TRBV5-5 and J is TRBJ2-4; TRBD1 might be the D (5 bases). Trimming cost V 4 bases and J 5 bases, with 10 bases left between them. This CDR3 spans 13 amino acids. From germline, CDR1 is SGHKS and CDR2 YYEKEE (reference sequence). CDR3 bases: TGTGCCAGCAGCACCACCAGGGAAAACATTCAGTACTTC. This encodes CASSTTRENIQYF. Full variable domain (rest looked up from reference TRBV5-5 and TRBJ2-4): DAGVTQSPTHLIKTRGQQVTLRCSPISGHKSVSWYQQVLGQGPQFIFQYYEKEERGRGNFPDRFSARQFPNYSSELNVNALLLGDSALYLCASSTTRENIQYFGAGTRLSVL.